This T cell receptor (beta chain) was sequenced for a study of type 1 regulatory T cells. Study in general: T-allo10 is a Tr1-enriched, alloantigen-specific CD4 T cell product made in vitro.

TCRdb analysed the reads with MiXCR anew, one entry per CDR3 protein. The sample consists of roughly 21,000 distinct CDR3 sequences, approximately 44% of them appearing once. This CDR3 comprises 12 residues. V was clipped by 5 bases and J by 7 bases, with 6 bases between them. Notes on this clonotype: Its antigen is currently unknown.

This rearrangement joins TRBV12-3 or TRBV12-4 to TRBJ1-6; D call uncertain. This sequence originates from a human donor in good health. Sequencing used cultured T cells, either the whole culture or a sorted T cell fraction (not recorded which). The CDR3 reads CASSRPNSPLHF. CDR3 sequence (DNA): TGTGCCAGCAGTCGGCCCAATTCACCCCTCCACTTT.